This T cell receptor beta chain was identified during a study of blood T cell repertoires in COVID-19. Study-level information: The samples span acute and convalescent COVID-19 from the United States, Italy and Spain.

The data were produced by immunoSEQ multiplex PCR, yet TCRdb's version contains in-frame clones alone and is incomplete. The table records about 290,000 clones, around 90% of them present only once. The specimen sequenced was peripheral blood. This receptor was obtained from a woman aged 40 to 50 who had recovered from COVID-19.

This chain's CDR3 is CASSASGRGAFF. For the CDR3, the DNA is TGTGCCAGCAGTGCCTCCGGGCGGGGGGCTTTCTTT. The V call is TRBV27, the J call TRBJ1-1; weak D call: TRBD1 (5 bases). V dropped 5 bases and J dropped 11 bases, with 15 bases sitting between them. CDR1 is MNHEY and CDR2 is SMNVEV in the germline V gene (reference sequence). The CDR3 extends over 12 amino acids.